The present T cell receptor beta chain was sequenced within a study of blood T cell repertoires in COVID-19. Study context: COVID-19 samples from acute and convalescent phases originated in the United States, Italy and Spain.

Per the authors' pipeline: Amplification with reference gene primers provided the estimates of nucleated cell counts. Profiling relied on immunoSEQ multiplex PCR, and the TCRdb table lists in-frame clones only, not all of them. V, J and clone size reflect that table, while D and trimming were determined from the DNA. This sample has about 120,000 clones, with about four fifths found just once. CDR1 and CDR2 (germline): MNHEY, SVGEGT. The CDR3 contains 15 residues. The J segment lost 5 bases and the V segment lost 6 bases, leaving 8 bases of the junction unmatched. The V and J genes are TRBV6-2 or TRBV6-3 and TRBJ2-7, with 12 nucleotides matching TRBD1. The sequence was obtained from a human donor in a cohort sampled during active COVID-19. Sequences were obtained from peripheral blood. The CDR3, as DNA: TGTGCCAGCAGCCAGGGACAGGGGGCGTGGGACGAGCAGTACTTC. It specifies CASSQGQGAWDEQYF.